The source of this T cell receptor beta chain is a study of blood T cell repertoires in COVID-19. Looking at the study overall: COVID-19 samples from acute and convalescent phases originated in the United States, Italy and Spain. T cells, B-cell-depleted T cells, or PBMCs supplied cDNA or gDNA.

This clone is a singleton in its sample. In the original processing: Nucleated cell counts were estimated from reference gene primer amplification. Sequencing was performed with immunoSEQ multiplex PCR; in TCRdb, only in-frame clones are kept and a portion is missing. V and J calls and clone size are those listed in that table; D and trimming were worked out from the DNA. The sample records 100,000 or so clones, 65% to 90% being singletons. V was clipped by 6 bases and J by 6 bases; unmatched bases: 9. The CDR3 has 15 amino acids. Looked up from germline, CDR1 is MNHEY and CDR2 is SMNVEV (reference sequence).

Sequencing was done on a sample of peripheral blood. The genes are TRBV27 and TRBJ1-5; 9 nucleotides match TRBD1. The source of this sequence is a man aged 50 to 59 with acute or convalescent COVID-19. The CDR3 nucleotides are TGTGCCAGCAGCGGGGGACAGGGAAGAGTTCAGCCCCAGCATTTT. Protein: CASSGGQGRVQPQHF.